What follows are 6 T cell receptor beta chains derived from one specimen sequenced in a study of blood T cell repertoires in COVID-19. TCRdb's table, derived via immunoSEQ multiplex PCR, lists solely in-frame clones and lacks some. The sample yields some 22,000 clones, roughly nine tenths seen once. The sequencing sample was made of peripheral blood. Receptors originate from a man in his sixties or seventies with COVID-19, enrolled during active disease.

The chain carries TRBV5-1 and TRBJ2-1, with 7 positions matching TRBD1. Germline values: CDR1 SGHRS, CDR2 YFSETQ. The CDR3 sequence is 15 residues long. The trim removed 3 bases at V and 5 bases at J, leaving 8 bases unmatched. In nucleotides, the CDR3 is TGCGCCAGCAGCTCGACAGGGTCCTATGACAATGAGCAGTTCTTC. Translating it yields CASSSTGSYDNEQFF.

The rearrangement links TRBV12-5 to TRBJ1-1; 8 bases map to TRBD1. CDR3 size: 13 residues. Trimming cost V 7 bases and J 4 bases; bases outside gene matches: 5. Germline assignment: CDR1 LGHNT and CDR2 FRNRAP. CDR3 region: CASVLTGATEAFF. In DNA, the CDR3 is TGTGCTAGTGTCCTGACAGGGGCCACTGAAGCTTTCTTT.

The rearrangement links TRBV6-5 to TRBJ1-5; 9 bases map to TRBD1. This CDR3 has 15 amino acids. Trimming took 5 bases from V and 7 from J; bases not matched to a gene: 9. From germline, CDR1 is MNHEY and CDR2 SVGAGI. The CDR3 protein is CASSNYRGRDQPQHF. CDR3 in DNA: TGTGCCAGCAGTAATTACAGGGGGCGAGACCAGCCCCAGCATTTT.

The chain carries TRBV5-1 and TRBJ2-5, with a possible D match to TRBD1 (6 bases). The CDR3 covers 16 residues. V lost 3 bases and J 4 bases, leaving 19 bases between the germline ends. From germline, CDR1 is SGHRS and CDR2 YFSETQ. In nucleotides, the CDR3 is TGCGCCAGCAGCTCTGAGACAGGAGCACTACCAGAGACCCAGTACTTC. This gives the protein CASSSETGALPETQYF.

The chain combines TRBV18 with TRBJ2-1; 9 nucleotides align to TRBD1. The ends lost 2 bases at V and 3 bases at J; junction bases unmatched: 5. Germline CDR1 KGHSH, CDR2 LQKENI. This CDR3 contains 16 residues. Here the CDR3 DNA reads TGTGCCAGCTCACCAGGACAGGGGAGTATCTACAATGAGCAGTTCTTC. It translates to CASSPGQGSIYNEQFF.

The chain employs TRBV5-4 and TRBJ1-2, with TRBD1 identical over 11 bases. The CDR3 extends over 15 amino acids. The germline V gene encodes CDR1 SGHNT and CDR2 YYREEE (reference sequence). After removal of 0 bases from V and 5 bases from J, the junction contained 3 bases not matched to a gene. This CDR3 is CASSLGTGGMYGYTF. CDR3 bases: TGTGCCAGCAGCTTGGGGACAGGGGGCATGTATGGCTACACCTTC.